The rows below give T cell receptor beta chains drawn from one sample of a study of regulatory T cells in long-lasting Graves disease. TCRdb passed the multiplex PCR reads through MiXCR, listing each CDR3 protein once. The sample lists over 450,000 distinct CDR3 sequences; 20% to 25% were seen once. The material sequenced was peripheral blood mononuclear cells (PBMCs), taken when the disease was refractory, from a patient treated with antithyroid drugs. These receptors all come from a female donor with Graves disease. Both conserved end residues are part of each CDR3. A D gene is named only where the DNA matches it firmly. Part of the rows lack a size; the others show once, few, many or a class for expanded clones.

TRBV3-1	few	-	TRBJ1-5	CASSATPHQPQHF	TGTGCCAGCAGCGCAACCCCCCATCAGCCCCAGCATTTT
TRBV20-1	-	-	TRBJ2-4	CSAREGLWGIGKNIQYF	TGCAGTGCTAGAGAAGGCCTTTGGGGGATTGGCAAAAACATTCAGTACTTC
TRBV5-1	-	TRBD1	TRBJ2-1	CASSQGQGVGNEQFF	TGCGCCAGCAGCCAGGGACAGGGAGTGGGCAATGAGCAGTTCTTC
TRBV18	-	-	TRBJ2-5	CASSLADDKQETQYF	TGTGCCAGCTCACTAGCCGACGACAAACAAGAGACCCAGTACTTC
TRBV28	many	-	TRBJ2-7	CASSPPSPSYEQYF	TGTGCCAGCAGTCCCCCTTCACCTAGCTACGAGCAGTACTTC
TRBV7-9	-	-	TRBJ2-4	CASSSPAGENIQYF	TGTGCCAGCAGCTCCCCCGCCGGGGAAAACATTCAGTACTTC
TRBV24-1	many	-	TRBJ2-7	CATSGNSDPGGNEQYF	TGTGCCACCAGTGGGAACTCGGACCCCGGGGGAAACGAGCAGTACTTC
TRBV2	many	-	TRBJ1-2	CASRRSFAGAQVYGYTF	TGTGCCAGCAGGCGCAGTTTCGCAGGGGCGCAGGTCTATGGCTACACCTTC
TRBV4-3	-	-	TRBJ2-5	CASSQDFSGQETQYF	TGCGCCAGCAGCCAAGATTTCAGCGGCCAAGAGACCCAGTACTTC
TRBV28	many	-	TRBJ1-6	CASSLFGKSYNSPLHF	TGTGCCAGCAGTTTATTTGGGAAATCCTATAATTCACCCCTCCACTTT
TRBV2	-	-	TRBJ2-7	CAGSQNSYEQYF	TGTGCCGGCAGTCAGAACTCCTACGAGCAGTACTTC
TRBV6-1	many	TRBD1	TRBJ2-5	CASSDPGGAEETQYF	TGTGCCAGCAGTGACCCAGGGGGCGCGGAAGAGACCCAGTACTTC
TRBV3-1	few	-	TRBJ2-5	CASSHLRGALQETQYF	TGTGCCAGCAGCCATCTTAGGGGGGCACTTCAAGAGACCCAGTACTTC
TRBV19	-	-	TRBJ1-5	CASSPVSNQPQHF	TGTGCCAGTAGCCCGGTTAGCAATCAGCCCCAGCATTTT
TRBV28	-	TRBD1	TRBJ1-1	CASSLEDPWAGGTEAFF	TGTGCCAGCAGTTTAGAAGACCCCTGGGCAGGGGGCACTGAAGCTTTCTTT
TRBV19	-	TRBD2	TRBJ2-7	CASSKPAGSGYEQYF	TGTGCCAGTAGTAAGCCAGCGGGGAGCGGCTACGAGCAGTACTTC
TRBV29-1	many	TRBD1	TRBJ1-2	CSVEDRARYGYTF	TGCAGCGTCGAAGACAGGGCACGCTATGGCTACACCTTC
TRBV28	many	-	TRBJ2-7	CASSFRGVTYEQYF	TGTGCCAGCAGTTTTAGAGGAGTAACCTACGAGCAGTACTTC
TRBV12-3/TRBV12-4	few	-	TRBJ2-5	CASSDRAQKGEETQYF	TGTGCCAGCAGCGACCGGGCTCAAAAAGGGGAAGAGACCCAGTACTTC
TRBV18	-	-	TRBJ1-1	CASSPADRNTEAFF	TGTGCCAGCTCACCGGCAGACAGGAACACTGAAGCTTTCTTT
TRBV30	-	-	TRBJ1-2	CAWTAGGTPYGYTF	TGTGCCTGGACCGCGGGAGGAACCCCCTATGGCTACACCTTC
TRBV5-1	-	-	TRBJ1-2	CASSYSESEVYGYTF	TGCGCCAGCAGCTACTCGGAGAGTGAAGTTTATGGCTACACCTTC
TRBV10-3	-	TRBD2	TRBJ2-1	CAISESGLAGRHEQFF	TGTGCCATCAGTGAGTCGGGACTAGCGGGAAGACATGAGCAGTTCTTC
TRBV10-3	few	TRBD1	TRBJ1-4	CATRQGPDEKLFF	TGTGCCACCCGACAGGGGCCGGATGAAAAACTGTTTTTT
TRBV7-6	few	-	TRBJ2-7	CASSLDLDSNSYEQYF	TGTGCCAGCAGCTTAGATTTGGACAGTAACTCCTACGAGCAGTACTTC
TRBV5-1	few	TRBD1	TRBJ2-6	CASSPFGTAVSGANVLTF	TGCGCCAGCAGCCCCTTCGGGACAGCTGTCTCTGGGGCCAACGTCCTGACTTTC
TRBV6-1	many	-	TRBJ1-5	CASRHTGTSNQPQHF	TGTGCCAGCAGACACACAGGTACTAGCAATCAGCCCCAGCATTTT
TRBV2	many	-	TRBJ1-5	CASSEATENQPQHF	TGTGCCAGCAGTGAAGCGACGGAGAATCAGCCCCAGCATTTT
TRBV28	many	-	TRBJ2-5	CASSFAGFQETQYF	TGTGCCAGCAGTTTCGCAGGGTTCCAAGAGACCCAGTACTTC
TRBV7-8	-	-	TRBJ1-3	CASSLGGRISGNTIYF	TGTGCCAGCAGCTTAGGGGGTAGGATCTCTGGAAACACCATATATTTT
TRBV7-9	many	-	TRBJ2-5	CASSLDPESETQYF	TGTGCCAGCAGCTTAGACCCCGAGAGTGAGACCCAGTACTTC
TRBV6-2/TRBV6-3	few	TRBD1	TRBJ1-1	CASSYSTAGRGTEAFF	TGTGCCAGCAGTTACTCGACAGCAGGCAGGGGGACTGAAGCTTTCTTT
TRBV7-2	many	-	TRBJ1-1	CASSALYGRNTEAFF	TGTGCCAGCAGTGCCCTTTATGGGCGTAACACTGAAGCTTTCTTT
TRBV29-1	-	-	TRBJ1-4	CSVVGAFNEKLFF	TGCAGCGTTGTTGGGGCCTTTAACGAAAAACTGTTTTTT
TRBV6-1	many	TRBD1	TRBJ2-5	CASTHFGTGVQETQYF	TGTGCCAGCACCCATTTCGGGACAGGGGTTCAAGAGACCCAGTACTTC
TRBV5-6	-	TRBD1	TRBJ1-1	CASSLRQGARYTEAFF	TGTGCCAGCAGCTTGAGACAGGGGGCGCGATACACTGAAGCTTTCTTT
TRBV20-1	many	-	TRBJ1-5	CSMTWGPNQPQHF	TGCAGTATGACCTGGGGCCCCAATCAGCCCCAGCATTTT
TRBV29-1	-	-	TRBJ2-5	CSVDSGGETQYF	TGCAGCGTTGATTCTGGAGGGGAGACCCAGTACTTC
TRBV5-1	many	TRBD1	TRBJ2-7	CASALGQGAYEQYF	TGCGCCAGCGCATTGGGACAGGGGGCCTACGAGCAGTACTTC
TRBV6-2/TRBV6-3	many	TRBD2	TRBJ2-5	CASSYTVSGSMETQYF	TGTGCCAGCAGTTACACGGTCAGCGGGAGTATGGAGACCCAGTACTTC
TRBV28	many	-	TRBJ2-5	CASSSPGREETQYF	TGTGCCAGCAGTTCACCTGGGCGAGAAGAGACCCAGTACTTC
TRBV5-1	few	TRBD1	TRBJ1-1	CASSGGQGSTEAFF	TGCGCCAGCAGCGGGGGACAGGGAAGCACTGAAGCTTTCTTT
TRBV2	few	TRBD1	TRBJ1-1	CASRTGEATEAFF	TGTGCCAGCAGGACAGGGGAGGCCACTGAAGCTTTCTTT
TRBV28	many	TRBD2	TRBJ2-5	CASSFLAGRGETQYF	TGTGCCAGCAGTTTCCTAGCGGGACGGGGGGAGACCCAGTACTTC
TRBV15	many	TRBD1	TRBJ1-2	CATSRQQGFNGYTF	TGTGCCACCAGCAGACAACAGGGGTTTAATGGCTACACCTTC
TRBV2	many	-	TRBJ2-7	CASSDSWEQYF	TGTGCCAGCAGTGATAGCTGGGAGCAGTACTTC
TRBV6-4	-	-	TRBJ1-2	CASSDSNGGPLSVYIF	TGTGCCAGCAGTGACTCGAATGGAGGGCCTCTTAGTGTCTACATCTTC
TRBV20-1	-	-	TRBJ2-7	CSASLRQSNEQYF	TGCAGTGCTTCGCTTCGACAGTCCAACGAGCAGTACTTC
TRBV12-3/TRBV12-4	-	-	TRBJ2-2	CASSSAQREYTGELFF	TGTGCCAGCAGCTCGGCACAGAGAGAGTACACCGGGGAGCTGTTTTTT
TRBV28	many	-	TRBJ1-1	CASSKTDRRLNTEAFF	TGTGCCAGCAGTAAGACCGACAGGAGATTGAACACTGAAGCTTTCTTT
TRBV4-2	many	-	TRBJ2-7	CASSERSPYEQYF	TGTGCCAGCAGCGAACGCTCGCCCTACGAGCAGTACTTC
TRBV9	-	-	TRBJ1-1	CASESGDAEAFF	TGTGCCAGCGAGAGCGGGGACGCTGAAGCTTTCTTT
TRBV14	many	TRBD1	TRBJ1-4	CASSARDRGNEKLFF	TGTGCCAGCAGCGCGCGGGACAGGGGAAACGAAAAACTGTTTTTT